This T cell receptor (beta chain) emerged from a study of cytomegalovirus exposure and HLA in healthy donors. Study outcomes and limitations: In an earlier analysis, productive rearrangement rates for most beta V segments clustered near 87% or 30%.

It was with 60 Vbeta and 13 Jbeta primers that the PCR ran. Here immunoSEQ multiplex PCR was the method, and the copy in TCRdb shows in-frame clones only, minus some. The sample holds fewer than 40,000 clones. Details on this clone: What it binds is unknown.

J gave up 4 bases and V 6 bases, and 9 bases lay outside the gene matches. This CDR3 has 14 residues. Germline CDR1 and CDR2: MNHEY and SVGAGI. Sample: PBMCs. The chain uses TRBV6-5 and TRBJ2-7, with 7 bases identical to TRBD1. The TCR originated in a middle-aged woman in good health and CMV-seropositive. CDR3 DNA: TGTGCCAGCAGGAGGGGACAGAATCTATACGAGCAGTACTTC. The encoded protein is CASRRGQNLYEQYF.